The source of this T cell receptor (beta chain) is a study of blood T cell repertoires in COVID-19. Study summary: The analysed material was cDNA or gDNA that came from T cells, B-cell-depleted T cells, or PBMCs.

Germline values: CDR1 MDHEN, CDR2 SYDVKM. This CDR3 region has 16 residues. Trimming removed 2 bases from V and 5 bases from J; junction bases left unmatched: 7. Source study methods: Estimates of nucleated cell counts were drawn from the amplification of reference gene primers. This table comes from immunoSEQ multiplex PCR, and its TCRdb copy is limited to in-frame clones, with some not included. That table furnishes V, J and clone size, whereas the DNA furnished D and trimming. Among 90,000 to 110,000 clones listed, around 80% were seen once. This receptor was identified in a human donor in a cohort sampled during active or convalescent COVID-19. The chain is built from TRBV28 and TRBJ2-5; 11 bases fit TRBD1. The sample was peripheral blood. CDR3 DNA sequence: TGTGCCAGCAGTTTAGGGACAGGGGGTTTTCCGGAGACCCAGTACTTC. Translated, it gives CASSLGTGGFPETQYF.